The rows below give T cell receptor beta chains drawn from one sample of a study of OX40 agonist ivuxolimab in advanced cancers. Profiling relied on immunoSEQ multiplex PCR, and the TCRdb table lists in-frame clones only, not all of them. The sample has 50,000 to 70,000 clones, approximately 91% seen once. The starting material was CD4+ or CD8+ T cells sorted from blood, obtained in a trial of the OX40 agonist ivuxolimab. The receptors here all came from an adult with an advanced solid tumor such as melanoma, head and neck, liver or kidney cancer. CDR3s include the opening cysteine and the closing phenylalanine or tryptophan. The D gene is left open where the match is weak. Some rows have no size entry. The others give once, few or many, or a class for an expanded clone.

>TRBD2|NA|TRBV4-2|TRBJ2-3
TGTGCCAGCAGCCAAGATCCGCGCGGGGGAACAGATACGCAGTATTTT
CASSQDPRGGTDTQYF
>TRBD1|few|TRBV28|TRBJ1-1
TGTGCCACCAGAGGGACAGGGTTCGCTGAAGCTTTCTTT
CATRGTGFAEAFF
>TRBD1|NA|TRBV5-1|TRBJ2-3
TGCGCCAGCAGCCCGGGACAGGGGTCCGATACGCAGTATTTT
CASSPGQGSDTQYF
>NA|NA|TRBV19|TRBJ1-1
TGTGCCAGTAGTTTGGGGAAGAACACTGAAGCTTTCTTT
CASSLGKNTEAFF
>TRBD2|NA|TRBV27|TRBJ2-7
TGTGCCAGCAGCTCACTAGCGGGAGCTAACGAGCAGTACTTC
CASSSLAGANEQYF
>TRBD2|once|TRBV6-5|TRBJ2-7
TGTGCCAGCAGTCTGGGACTAGCGGTTTACGAGCAGTACTTC
CASSLGLAVYEQYF
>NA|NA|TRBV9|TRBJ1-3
TGTGCCAGCAGCTTCGACGGGGGATCTGGAAACACCATATATTTT
CASSFDGGSGNTIYF
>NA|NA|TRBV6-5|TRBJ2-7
TGTGCCAGCAGTTACTCTCCTAGTTTGTCCTACGAGCAGTACTTC
CASSYSPSLSYEQYF
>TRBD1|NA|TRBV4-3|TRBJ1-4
TGCGCCAGCAGCCAAGACGGGAGGGGGCGGGAAAAACTGTTTTTT
CASSQDGRGREKLFF
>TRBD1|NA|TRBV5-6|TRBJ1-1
TGTGCCAGCAGAACCTGGACAGGAGAGAACACTGAAGCTTTCTTT
CASRTWTGENTEAFF
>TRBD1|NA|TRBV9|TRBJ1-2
TGTGCCAGCAGCGTAGGGACAGGGGGGTCGATGGTCTATGGCTACACCTTC
CASSVGTGGSMVYGYTF
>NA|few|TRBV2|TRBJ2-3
TGTGCCAGCAGTGCTCAGCCGGGAATGGCAGATACGCAGTATTTT
CASSAQPGMADTQYF
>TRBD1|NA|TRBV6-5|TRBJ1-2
TGTGCCAGCAGTTACCAACAGGGGGCAACTGGCTACACCTTC
CASSYQQGATGYTF
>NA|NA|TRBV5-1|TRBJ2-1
TGCGCCAGCAGTTCACTGCGGAATGAGCAGTTCTTC
CASSSLRNEQFF
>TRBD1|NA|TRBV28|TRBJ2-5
TGTGCCAGCGGGGGGACAGGGTGGGAGACCCAGTACTTC
CASGGTGWETQYF
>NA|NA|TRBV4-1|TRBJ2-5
TGCGCCAGCAGCCAAGCGGGCGCCCGACCCGAGACCCAGTACTTC
CASSQAGARPETQYF
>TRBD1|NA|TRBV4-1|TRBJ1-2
TGCGCCAGCAGCCAAGAAGAGGGGGCCTATGGCTACACCTTC
CASSQEEGAYGYTF
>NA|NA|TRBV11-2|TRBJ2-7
TGTGCCAGCAGCCCACTGGTCGGTAGCTCCTACGAGCAGTACTTC
CASSPLVGSSYEQYF
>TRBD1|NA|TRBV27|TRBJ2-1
TGTGCCAGCAGTTCCCCGACAGGGCGCAATGAGCAGTTCTTC
CASSSPTGRNEQFF
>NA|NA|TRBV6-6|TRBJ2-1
TGTGCCAGCAGTTACACCATTCCCCGGGATGAGCAGTTCTTC
CASSYTIPRDEQFF
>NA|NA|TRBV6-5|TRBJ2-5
TGTGCCAGCAGTCCCTGGGGGGGGCTTCAAGAGACCCAGTACTTC
CASSPWGGLQETQYF
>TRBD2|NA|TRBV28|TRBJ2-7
TGTGCCAGCAGTAGCGGGGAAGACTACGAGCAGTACTTC
CASSSGEDYEQYF
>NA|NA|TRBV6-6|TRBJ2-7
TGTGCCAGCAGTTCTCTTAGCGCTAGCTCCTACGAGCAGTACTTC
CASSSLSASSYEQYF
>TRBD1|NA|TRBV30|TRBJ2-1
TGTGCACAAACACAGGGGGCGTACAATGAGCAGTTCTTC
CAQTQGAYNEQFF
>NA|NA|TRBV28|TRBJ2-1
TGTGCCAGCAGTTTATTTGGCAGGGAGTTCTTC
CASSLFGREFF
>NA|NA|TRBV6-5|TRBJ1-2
TGTGCCAGCAGTTCCTACTATGGCTACACCTTC
CASSSYYGYTF
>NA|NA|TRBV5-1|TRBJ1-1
TGCGCCAGCAGCCGAGGGTCCCATCAGGGAGTTCGCACTGAAGCTTTCTTT
CASSRGSHQGVRTEAFF
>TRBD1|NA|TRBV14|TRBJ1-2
TGTGCCAGCAGCCAAGAGCAGGGGGGTGGCTACACCTTC
CASSQEQGGGYTF
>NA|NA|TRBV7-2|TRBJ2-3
TGTGCCAGCAACCTGCCGGGGGAGGAGATGGTTACGCAGTATTTT
CASNLPGEEMVTQYF
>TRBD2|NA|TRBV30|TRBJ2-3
TGTGCCTGGAGCCCGAGACTAGCGGCTAGCACAGATACGCAGTATTTT
CAWSPRLAASTDTQYF
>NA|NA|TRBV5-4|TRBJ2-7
TGTGCCAGCAGCTTGGCCTACGAGCAGTACTTC
CASSLAYEQYF